The present T cell receptor (beta chain) was sequenced within a study of PD-1 blockade in classical Hodgkin lymphoma. Profiled with immunoSEQ multiplex PCR; TCRdb holds only in-frame clones, not every one. The data show some 18,000 clones, around 80% seen once. With no exception, relapse followed autologous stem cell transplantation in all patients, and brentuximab vedotin exposure varied. Complete response, partial response or progressive disease was recorded as best response. The study, taken as a whole, reports: Complete responders possessed baseline diversity comparable to newly diagnosed patients. At baseline, newly diagnosed patients reportedly showed less TCR diversity than healthy donors. Later analyses included only patients treated at least 1 year post-ASCT.

The germline V gene has CDR1 SEHNR and CDR2 FQNEAQ (reference sequence). CDR3 length: 12 amino acids. V lost 1 base, J lost 7 bases, and 4 bases lay in between. This clone was seen a few times. Antigen: not known. V usage is TRBV7-9 and J usage is TRBJ1-4; D gene uncertain. This receptor was taken from a human donor with classical Hodgkin lymphoma. This specimen was peripheral blood mononuclear cells (PBMCs), taken at baseline. The CDR3 reads CASSLVGEKLFF. The CDR3 DNA sequence: TGTGCCAGCAGCTTAGTCGGTGAAAAACTGTTTTTT.